The clone carrying this T cell receptor (beta chain) occurred a few times. Its antigen is currently unknown. CDR3 length: 11 amino acids. Germline V gives CDR1 SGHRS, CDR2 YFSETQ. V lost 4 bases and J 2 bases, leaving 4 bases between the germline ends. Sequenced material consisted of expressed TCRB transcripts (all of the isolated RNA was reverse transcribed). Repertoires were generated with immunoSEQ multiplex PCR, while TCRdb's copy carries only in-frame clones and drops some. This table holds hundreds of thousands of clones, around a sixth found once. The data belong to a study of beta chain features in type 1 diabetes. Notes on the study in general: Within patients, naive, central memory and Treg TCRB repertoires seemed more similar than within healthy donors.

The TCR sequence derives from a man aged 18 to 29 in good health. Sequencing was performed on naive CD4+ T cells from blood. This sequence joins TRBV5-1 and TRBJ2-7, with D unclear. The CDR3 sequence is CASSGPYEQYF. For the CDR3, the DNA is TGCGCCAGCAGCGGCCCCTACGAGCAGTACTTC.